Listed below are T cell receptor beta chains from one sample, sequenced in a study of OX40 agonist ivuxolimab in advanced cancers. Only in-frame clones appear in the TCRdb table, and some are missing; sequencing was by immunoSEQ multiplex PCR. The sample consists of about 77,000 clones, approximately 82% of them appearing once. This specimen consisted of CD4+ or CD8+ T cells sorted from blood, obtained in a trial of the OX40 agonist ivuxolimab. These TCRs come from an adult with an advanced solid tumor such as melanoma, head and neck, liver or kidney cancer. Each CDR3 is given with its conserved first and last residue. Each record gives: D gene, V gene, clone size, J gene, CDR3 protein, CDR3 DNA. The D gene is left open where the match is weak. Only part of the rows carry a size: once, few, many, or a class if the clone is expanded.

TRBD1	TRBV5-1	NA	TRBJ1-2	CASSRSLTGGDGYTF	TGCGCCAGCAGCCGTTCTTTGACAGGGGGCGATGGCTACACCTTC
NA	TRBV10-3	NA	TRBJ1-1	CAISEVALDTEAFF	TGTGCCATCAGTGAGGTGGCCTTGGACACTGAAGCTTTCTTT
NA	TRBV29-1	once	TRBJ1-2	CSATGTTTSSYTF	TGCAGCGCCACCGGGACGACAACTTCGAGCTACACCTTC
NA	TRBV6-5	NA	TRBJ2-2	CASSYSKVVTGELFF	TGTGCCAGCAGTTACTCGAAGGTCGTCACCGGGGAGCTGTTTTTT
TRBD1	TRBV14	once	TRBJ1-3	CASSRPGTGTGNTIYF	TGTGCCAGCAGTCGCCCAGGGACAGGGACTGGAAACACCATATATTTT
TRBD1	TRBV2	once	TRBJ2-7	CASSETGGHEQYF	TGTGCCAGCAGTGAGACAGGGGGCCACGAGCAGTACTTC
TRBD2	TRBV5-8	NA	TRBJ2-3	CASSLTGTSGKADTQYF	TGTGCCAGCAGCTTGACCGGGACTAGCGGGAAAGCAGATACGCAGTATTTT
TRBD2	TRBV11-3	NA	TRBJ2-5	CASSSLGLAGEGETQYF	TGTGCCAGCAGCTCACTGGGACTAGCGGGAGAGGGAGAGACCCAGTACTTC
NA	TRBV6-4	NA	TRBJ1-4	CASSEKYGGAEKLFF	TGTGCCAGCAGTGAAAAATACGGCGGGGCTGAAAAACTGTTTTTT
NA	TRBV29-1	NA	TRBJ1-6	CSVGAEGSPLHF	TGCAGCGTTGGAGCGGAAGGATCACCCCTCCACTTT
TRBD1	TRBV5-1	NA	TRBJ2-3	CASSWWSPGQGADTQYF	TGCGCCAGCAGCTGGTGGTCGCCGGGACAGGGCGCAGATACGCAGTATTTT
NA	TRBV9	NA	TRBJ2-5	CASSQTSRGGETQYF	TGTGCCAGCAGCCAAACTAGCAGGGGAGGAGAGACCCAGTACTTC
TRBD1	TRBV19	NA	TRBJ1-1	CASRRGTGQVTEAFF	TGTGCCAGTAGAAGAGGGACAGGGCAGGTCACTGAAGCTTTCTTT
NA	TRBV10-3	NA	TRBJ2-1	CAISEVGEQFF	TGTGCCATCAGTGAAGTCGGGGAGCAGTTCTTC
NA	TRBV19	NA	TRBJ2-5	CASSIGRGAGETQYF	TGTGCCAGTAGTATAGGACGGGGGGCAGGAGAGACCCAGTACTTC
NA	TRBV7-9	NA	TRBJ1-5	CASSLVGGASNQPQHF	TGTGCCAGCAGCTTAGTCGGGGGCGCGAGCAATCAGCCCCAGCATTTT
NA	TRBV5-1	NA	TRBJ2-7	CASSLSDGAYEQYF	TGCGCCAGCAGCTTGAGCGACGGAGCCTACGAGCAGTACTTC
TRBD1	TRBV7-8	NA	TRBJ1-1	CASSVRQGSTEAFF	TGTGCCAGCAGCGTACGACAGGGGAGCACTGAAGCTTTCTTT
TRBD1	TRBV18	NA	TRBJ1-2	CASSDQGDYGYTF	TGTGCCAGCTCAGACCAGGGGGACTATGGCTACACCTTC
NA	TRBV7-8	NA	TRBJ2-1	CASSPRVASAWDEQFF	TGTGCCAGCAGCCCCCGGGTAGCTTCGGCCTGGGATGAGCAGTTCTTC
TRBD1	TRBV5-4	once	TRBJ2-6	CASSTPGGGANVLTF	TGTGCCAGCAGCACCCCAGGGGGTGGGGCCAACGTCCTGACTTTC
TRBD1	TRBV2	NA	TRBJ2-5	CASGGQGGTQYF	TGTGCCAGCGGGGGACAGGGTGGGACCCAGTACTTC
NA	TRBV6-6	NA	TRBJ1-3	CASISGGLGGNTIYF	TGTGCCAGCATCTCTGGCGGGTTGGGAGGAAACACCATATATTTT
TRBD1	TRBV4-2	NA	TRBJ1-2	CASSSRTGGDEDGYTF	TGTGCCAGCAGCTCACGGACAGGGGGCGACGAGGATGGCTACACCTTC
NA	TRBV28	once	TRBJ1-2	CASGRMENYGYTF	TGTGCCAGCGGTCGTATGGAAAACTATGGCTACACCTTC
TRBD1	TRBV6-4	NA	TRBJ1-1	CASSDTDRGGEAFF	TGTGCCAGCAGTGACACAGACAGGGGCGGTGAAGCTTTCTTT
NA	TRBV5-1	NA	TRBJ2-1	CASRGDNEQFF	TGCGCCAGCAGGGGGGACAATGAGCAGTTCTTC
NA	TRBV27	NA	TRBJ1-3	CASSKSGLISGNTIYF	TGTGCCAGTTCTAAATCGGGACTGATCTCTGGAAACACCATATATTTT
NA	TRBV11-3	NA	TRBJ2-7	CASSRRAGASYEQYF	TGTGCCAGCAGCCGCCGGGCAGGGGCCTCCTACGAGCAGTACTTC
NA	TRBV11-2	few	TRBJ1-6	CASSLGGFHNSPLHF	TGTGCCAGCAGCTTAGGGGGTTTTCATAATTCACCCCTCCACTTT
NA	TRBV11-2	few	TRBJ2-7	CASSYGGEQYF	TGTGCCAGCAGCTATGGGGGGGAGCAGTACTTC
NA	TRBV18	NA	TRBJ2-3	CASSPGTGTDTQYF	TGTGCCAGCTCACCGGGCACAGGCACAGATACGCAGTATTTT
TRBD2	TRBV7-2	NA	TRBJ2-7	CASSLGLAGPGGAYEQYF	TGTGCCAGCAGCTTAGGACTAGCGGGACCGGGAGGGGCCTACGAGCAGTACTTC
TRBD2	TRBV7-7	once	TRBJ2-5	CAVGGEETQYF	TGTGCCGTGGGGGGGGAGGAGACCCAGTACTTC
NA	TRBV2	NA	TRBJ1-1	CASIRATEAFF	TGTGCCAGCATAAGGGCCACTGAAGCTTTCTTT
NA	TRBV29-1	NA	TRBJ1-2	CSVEGQYSNYGYTF	TGCAGCGTTGAAGGACAGTATTCTAACTATGGCTACACCTTC
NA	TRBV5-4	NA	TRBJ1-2	CASSSLGPAANHGYTF	TGTGCCAGCAGCTCTCTGGGGCCGGCGGCCAACCATGGCTACACCTTC
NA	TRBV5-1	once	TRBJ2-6	CASTLISGANVLTF	TGCGCCAGCACCCTAATCTCTGGGGCCAACGTCCTGACTTTC